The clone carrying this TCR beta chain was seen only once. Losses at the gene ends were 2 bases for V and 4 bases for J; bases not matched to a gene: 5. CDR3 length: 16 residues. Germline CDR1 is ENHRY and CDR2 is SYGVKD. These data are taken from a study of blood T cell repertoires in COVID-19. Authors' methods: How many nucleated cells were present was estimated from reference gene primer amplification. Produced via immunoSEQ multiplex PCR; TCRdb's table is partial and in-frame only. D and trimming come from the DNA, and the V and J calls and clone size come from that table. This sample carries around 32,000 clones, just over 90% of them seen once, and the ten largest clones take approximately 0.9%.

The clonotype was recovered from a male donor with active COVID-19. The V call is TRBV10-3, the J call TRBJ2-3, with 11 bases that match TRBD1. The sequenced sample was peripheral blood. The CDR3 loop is CAISEAPGQGADTQYF. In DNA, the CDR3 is TGTGCCATCAGTGAGGCACCGGGACAGGGGGCAGATACGCAGTATTTT.